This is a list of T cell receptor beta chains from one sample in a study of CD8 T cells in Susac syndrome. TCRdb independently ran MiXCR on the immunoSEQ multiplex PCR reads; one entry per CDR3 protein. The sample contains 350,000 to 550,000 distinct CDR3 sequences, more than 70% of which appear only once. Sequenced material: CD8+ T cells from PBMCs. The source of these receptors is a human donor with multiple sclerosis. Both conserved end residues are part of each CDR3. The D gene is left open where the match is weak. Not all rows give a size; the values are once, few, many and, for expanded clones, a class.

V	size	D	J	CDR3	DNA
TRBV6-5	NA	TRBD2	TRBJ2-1	CASSYSALAGGAYNEQFF	TGTGCCAGCAGTTACTCAGCGCTAGCGGGAGGAGCGTACAATGAGCAGTTCTTC
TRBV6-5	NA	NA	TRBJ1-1	CASSYPNTEAFF	TGTGCCAGCAGTTACCCGAACACTGAAGCTTTCTTT
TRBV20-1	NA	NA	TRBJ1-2	CSARGGTINYGYTF	TGCAGTGCTAGAGGGGGGACGATAAACTATGGCTACACCTTC
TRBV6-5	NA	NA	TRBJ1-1	CASSPNRVVAFF	TGTGCCAGCAGCCCGAACAGGGTCGTAGCTTTCTTT
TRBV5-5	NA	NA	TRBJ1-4	CASSLGQSSEKLFF	TGTGCCAGCAGCTTGGGACAGAGCTCCGAAAAACTGTTTTTT
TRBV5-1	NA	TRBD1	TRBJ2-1	CASSLRGGPSNEQFF	TGCGCCAGCAGCTTGCGAGGGGGCCCCTCCAATGAGCAGTTCTTC
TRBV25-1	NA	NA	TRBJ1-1	CASSEYRGGGNMNTEAFF	TGTGCCAGCAGTGAATATAGGGGAGGGGGTAACATGAACACTGAAGCTTTCTTT
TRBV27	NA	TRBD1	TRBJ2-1	CASSLTGQGPNYNEQFF	TGTGCCAGCAGTTTAACAGGACAGGGGCCCAATTACAATGAGCAGTTCTTC
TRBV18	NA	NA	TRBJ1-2	CASSPEERGLDYGYTF	TGTGCCAGCTCACCAGAGGAAAGGGGCCTCGACTATGGCTACACCTTC
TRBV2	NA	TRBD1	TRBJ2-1	CAGGTGGNEQFF	TGTGCCGGTGGGACAGGGGGCAATGAGCAGTTCTTC
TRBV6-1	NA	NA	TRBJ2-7	CATTRSYEQYF	TGTGCCACCACCCGATCCTACGAGCAGTACTTC
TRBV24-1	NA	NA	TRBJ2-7	CATSKWGEFSYEQYF	TGTGCCACCAGCAAGTGGGGGGAATTCTCGTACGAGCAGTACTTC
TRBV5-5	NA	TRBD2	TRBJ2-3	CASSLGEGSDTQYF	TGTGCCAGCAGCTTAGGGGAGGGGTCGGATACGCAGTATTTT
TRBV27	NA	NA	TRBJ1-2	CASSLNPLANGYTF	TGTGCCAGCAGTTTAAACCCCCTAGCCAATGGCTACACCTTC
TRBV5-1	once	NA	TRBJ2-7	CASSLGGFPSSYEQYF	TGCGCCAGCAGCTTGGGGGGGTTTCCGAGCTCCTACGAGCAGTACTTC
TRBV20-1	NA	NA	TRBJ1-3	CSARESGTLFGNTIYF	TGCAGTGCTAGAGAGTCAGGGACATTGTTCGGAAACACCATATATTTT
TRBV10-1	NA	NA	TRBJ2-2	CASSESVETYGELFF	TGCGCCAGCAGTGAGTCAGTGGAAACTTACGGGGAGCTGTTTTTT
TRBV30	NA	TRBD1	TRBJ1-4	CAWSATGGLEKLFF	TGTGCCTGGAGCGCAACAGGGGGACTTGAAAAACTGTTTTTT
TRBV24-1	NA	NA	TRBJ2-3	CATSDLADSTDTQYF	TGTGCCACCAGTGATTTGGCGGACAGCACAGATACGCAGTATTTT
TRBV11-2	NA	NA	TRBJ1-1	CASSLWQGERSGTEAFF	TGTGCCAGCAGCTTATGGCAAGGGGAGAGGTCGGGGACTGAAGCTTTCTTT
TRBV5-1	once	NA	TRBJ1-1	CASSSRDWQGEAFF	TGCGCCAGCAGCTCCAGGGATTGGCAGGGTGAAGCTTTCTTT
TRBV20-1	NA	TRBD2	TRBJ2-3	CSAGTMREGFTDTQYF	TGCAGTGCGGGGACGATGCGGGAGGGATTCACAGATACGCAGTATTTT
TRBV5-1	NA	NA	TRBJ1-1	CASSLAGQASNTEAFF	TGCGCCAGCAGCTTGGCAGGCCAAGCTTCGAACACTGAAGCTTTCTTT
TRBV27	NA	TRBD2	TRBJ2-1	CASSPRLAGNNEQFF	TGTGCCAGCAGTCCTAGACTAGCGGGTAACAATGAGCAGTTCTTC
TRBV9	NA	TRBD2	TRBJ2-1	CASSATGTSGSISYNEQFF	TGTGCCAGCAGCGCGACCGGGACTAGCGGGAGTATATCCTACAATGAGCAGTTCTTC
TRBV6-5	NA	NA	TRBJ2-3	CASSLQASTDTQYF	TGTGCCAGCAGTTTACAGGCTAGCACAGATACGCAGTATTTT
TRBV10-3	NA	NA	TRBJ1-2	CAISDPGRAYGYTF	TGTGCCATCAGCGACCCGGGACGGGCCTATGGCTACACCTTC
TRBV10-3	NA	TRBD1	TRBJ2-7	CAISGDRDDEQHF	TGTGCCATCAGTGGGGACAGGGATGACGAGCAGCACTTC
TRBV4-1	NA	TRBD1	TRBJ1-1	CASSTGQYEAFF	TGCGCCAGCAGCACGGGACAGTATGAAGCTTTCTTT
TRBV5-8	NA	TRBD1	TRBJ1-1	CASSSSGQGATEAFF	TGTGCCAGCAGCTCCTCGGGACAGGGGGCCACTGAAGCTTTCTTT
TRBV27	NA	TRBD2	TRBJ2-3	CASSLTSGRSSDTQYF	TGTGCCAGCAGTTTGACTAGCGGGAGGTCATCAGATACGCAGTATTTT
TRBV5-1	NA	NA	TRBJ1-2	CASSPEGPRVGYTF	TGCGCCAGCAGCCCGGAGGGACCGCGAGTCGGCTACACCTTC
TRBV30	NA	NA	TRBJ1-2	CAWSVQAFYGYTF	TGTGCCTGGAGTGTACAGGCCTTCTATGGCTACACCTTC
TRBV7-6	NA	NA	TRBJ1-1	CASSRDGYTEAFF	TGTGCCAGCAGCAGGGACGGATACACTGAAGCTTTCTTT
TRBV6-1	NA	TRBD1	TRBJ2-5	CASSAWTGGGETQYF	TGTGCCAGCAGTGCCTGGACAGGGGGGGGAGAGACCCAGTACTTC
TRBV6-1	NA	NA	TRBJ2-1	CASSEDRGGYNEQFF	TGTGCCAGCAGTGAAGACAGGGGGGGCTACAATGAGCAGTTCTTC
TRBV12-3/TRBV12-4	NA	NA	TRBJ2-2	CATKGGIGELFF	TGTGCCACTAAAGGGGGGATCGGGGAGCTGTTTTTT
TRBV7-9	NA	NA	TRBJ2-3	CASSSPGPLDLFGTQYF	TGTGCCAGCAGCTCTCCGGGACCCTTGGACCTTTTTGGTACGCAGTATTTT
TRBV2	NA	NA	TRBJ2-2	CASSAGLGAGELFF	TGTGCCAGCAGTGCGGGTTTGGGGGCCGGGGAGCTGTTTTTT
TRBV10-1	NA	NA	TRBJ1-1	CASSELQGNTEAFF	TGCGCCAGCAGTGAGCTACAGGGGAACACTGAAGCTTTCTTT
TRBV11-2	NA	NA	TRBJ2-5	CASSSRPQETQYF	TGTGCCAGCAGCTCGCGGCCTCAAGAGACCCAGTACTTC
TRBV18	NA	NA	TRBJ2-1	CASSLALDASYNEQFF	TGTGCCAGCTCACTAGCACTCGATGCATCCTACAATGAGCAGTTCTTC
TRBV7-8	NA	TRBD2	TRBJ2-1	CASSPFRGGRNEQFF	TGTGCCAGCAGCCCCTTCCGCGGGGGGAGAAATGAGCAGTTCTTC